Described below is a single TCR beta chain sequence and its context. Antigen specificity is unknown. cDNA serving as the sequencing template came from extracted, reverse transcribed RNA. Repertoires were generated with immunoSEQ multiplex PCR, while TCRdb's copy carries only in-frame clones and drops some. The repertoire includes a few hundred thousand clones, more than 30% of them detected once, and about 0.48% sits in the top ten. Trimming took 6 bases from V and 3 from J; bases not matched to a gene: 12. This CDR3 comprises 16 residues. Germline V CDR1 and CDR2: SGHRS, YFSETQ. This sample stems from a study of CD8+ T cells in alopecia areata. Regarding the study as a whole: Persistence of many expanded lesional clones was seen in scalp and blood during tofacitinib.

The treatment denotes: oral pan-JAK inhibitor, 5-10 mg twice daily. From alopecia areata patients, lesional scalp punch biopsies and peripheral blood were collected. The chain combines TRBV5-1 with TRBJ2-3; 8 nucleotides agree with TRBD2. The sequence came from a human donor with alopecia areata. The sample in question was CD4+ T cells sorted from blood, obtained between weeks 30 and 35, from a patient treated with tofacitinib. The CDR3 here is CASTSRLLAGTDTQYF. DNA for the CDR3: TGCGCCAGCACCTCCCGTCTGCTAGCGGGTACAGATACGCAGTATTTT.